The T cell receptor beta chain described here comes from a study of blood T cells in healthy people across ages. Sample-barcoded 5' priming and a J-beta primer mix drove a second PCR of about 6 to 12 cycles. TCRdb re-called the 5' RACE reads through MiXCR, storing one row per CDR3 protein. Of some 890,000 distinct CDR3 sequences listed, 25% to 30% are singletons. The CDR3 totals 13 residues. Germline V CDR1 and CDR2: SQVTM, ANQGSEA. This clonotype was observed many times. These data were also reused for a study on T cells of mothers and their children. Per that study: The analysis detected no persistent microchimeric T cell clones.

V usage is TRBV29-1 and J usage is TRBJ2-1; 7 bases match TRBD2. This clonotype originated in a woman aged 40 to 55 in good health. The sample consisted of blood. CDR3 DNA sequence: TGCACCTTTATGAGCGGGGACTACAATGAGCAGTTCTTC. Amino acids: CTFMSGDYNEQFF.